This T cell receptor (beta chain) was profiled in a study of blood T cell repertoires in COVID-19 (dated by TCRdb to about 2020). About the study as a whole: Collaborator samples came from the United States, Italy and Spain and covered acute and convalescent phases of COVID-19. The material from the prospective study consisted of cDNA or gDNA derived from T cells, B-cell-depleted T cells, or PBMCs. The dataset comprised deeply sampled blood TCRbeta repertoires from subjects exposed to, actively infected with, or recovered from COVID-19. The repertoires were released in a freely available public database meant as a resource for research on the immune response to SARS-CoV-2. The samples were drawn from two sources: the first 160 participants of the ongoing ImmuneRACE study, and about 1,300 subjects contributed by 6 global collaborators. The sample metadata nearly always contained a de-identified subject ID, COVID-19 status, age in years and sex. Where available, HLA class I and class II types were taken from metadata supplied by the sample provider and were not determined by assay-based typing.

Overall study outcomes, separate from this receptor: The amount of clinical and demographic metadata varied by source and participant and was provided uncurated.

This clone appeared once. Its specific antigen is unknown. No much larger clone is present one base from it, and per-base qualities are unavailable. TCRbeta CDR3 regions were amplified from genomic DNA using the immunoSEQ Assay, a bias-controlled multiplex PCR. From the authors' description of their analysis: Within the assay, amplification of reference gene primers was used to estimate how many nucleated cells each sample contained. To quantify the absolute abundance of each unique TCRbeta CDR3 rearrangement, sequence reads were collapsed and filtered. For each sample, productive Simpson clonality was calculated as the square root of Simpson's diversity index across productive rearrangements. TCRdb took over this immuneACCESS table, retaining in-frame rearrangements with V and J assigned. Such tables are incomplete; in checked studies, under half of the missing clones stem from an unresolved V gene, and the remainder is unexplained. V, J and clone size are those of that table, while D and trimming were read from the DNA. The sample includes 95,000 to 150,000 clones, with roughly 92% observed a single time. The ten biggest clones cover approximately 2% of the sample.

At the junction V is shortened by 0 bases and J by 0 bases, with 5 bases in between. In the germline V gene (reference sequence), CDR1 corresponds to SGHKS and CDR2 to YYEKEE. The CDR3 contains 14 residues, cysteine and phenylalanine counted. CDR3 DNA only is kept here, 42 bases in frame from base 1. In Seattle, one collaborating source enrolled patients while the infection was active and tracked those patients longitudinally over the course of disease. Collaborating institutions collected whole blood in K2EDTA tubes following their own protocols. For TCRbeta analysis, collaborator samples were shipped as frozen whole blood, as isolated PBMCs, or as DNA extracted from either sample type.

This sequence originates from a man over 45 with COVID-19, enrolled during active disease. The chain is assembled from TRBV5-5 and TRBJ2-3; the D gene cannot be named for sure. Sequences were obtained from peripheral blood. The CDR3 here reads CASSLGASTDTQYF. The nucleotide sequence is TGTGCCAGCAGCTTGGGGGCCAGCACAGATACGCAGTATTTT.